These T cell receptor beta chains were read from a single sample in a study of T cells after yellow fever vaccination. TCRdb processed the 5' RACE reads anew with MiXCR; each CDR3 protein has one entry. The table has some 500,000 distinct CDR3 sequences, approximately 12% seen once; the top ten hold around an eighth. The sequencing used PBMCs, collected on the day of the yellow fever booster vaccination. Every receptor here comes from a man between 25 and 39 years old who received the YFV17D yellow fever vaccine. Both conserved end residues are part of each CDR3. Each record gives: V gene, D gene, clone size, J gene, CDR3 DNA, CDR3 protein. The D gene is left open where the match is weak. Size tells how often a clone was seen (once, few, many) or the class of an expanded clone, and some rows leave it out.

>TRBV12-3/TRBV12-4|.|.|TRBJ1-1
TGTGCCAGCAGGACCTTCACCGACACTGAAGCTTTCTTT
CASRTFTDTEAFF
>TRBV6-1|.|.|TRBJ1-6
TGTGCCAGCAGCCAATGGTGGGGGTCCTCCTATAATTCACCCCTCCACTTT
CASSQWWGSSYNSPLHF
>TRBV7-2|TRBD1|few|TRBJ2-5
TGTGCCAGCAGCTTAGGACAGGGGGCGGGGGGAGGCAAGACCCAGTACTTC
CASSLGQGAGGGKTQYF
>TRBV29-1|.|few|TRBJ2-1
TGCAGCGTTGGTGGGCTAGCTGGGAGAGTTTCCTACAATGAGCAGTTCTTC
CSVGGLAGRVSYNEQFF
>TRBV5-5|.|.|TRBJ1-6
TGTGCCAGCAGCCCCCAGGCGGGTAATTCACCCCTCCACTTT
CASSPQAGNSPLHF
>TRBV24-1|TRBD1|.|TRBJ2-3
TGTGCCACCAGTGTCGGACAGGGATCGAATACGCAGTATTTT
CATSVGQGSNTQYF
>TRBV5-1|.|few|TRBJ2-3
TGCGCCAGCAGCTCCGGGTCGGGACATGATACGCAGTATTTT
CASSSGSGHDTQYF
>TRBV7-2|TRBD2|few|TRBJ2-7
TGTGCCAGCAGCTTCACCCTAGCGGGAGGCTACGAGCAGTACTTC
CASSFTLAGGYEQYF
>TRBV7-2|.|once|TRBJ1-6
TGTGCCAGCAGTCCCAGGGTTGAGAATTCACCCCTCCACTTT
CASSPRVENSPLHF
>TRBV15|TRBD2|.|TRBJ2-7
TGTGCCACCAGTCTTGGAAAGGGACTAGCGGGAGCCGAGCAGTACTTC
CATSLGKGLAGAEQYF
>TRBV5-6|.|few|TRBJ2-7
TGTGCCAGCAGCTTAAGTGTCGGTAGAGCCGAGCAGTACTTC
CASSLSVGRAEQYF
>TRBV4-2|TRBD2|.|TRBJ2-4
TGTGCCAGCAGCCAGGGCCCGGGACTAGGGTCTCCTAAAAACATTCAGTACTTC
CASSQGPGLGSPKNIQYF
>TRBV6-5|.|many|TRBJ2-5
TGTGCCAGCAGTTCCCTATGGGGAAGAGAGACCCAGTACTTC
CASSSLWGRETQYF
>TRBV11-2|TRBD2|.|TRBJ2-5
TGTGCCAGCAGCACCTTAGCGGGAGTAATGGGGGAGACCCAGTACTTC
CASSTLAGVMGETQYF
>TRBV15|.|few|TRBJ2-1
TGTGCCACCAGCAACCGGGACGCCGGCCGACAGTTCTTC
CATSNRDAGRQFF
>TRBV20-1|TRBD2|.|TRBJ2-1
TGCAGTGCTAGTCCCATCGCGGGAGGGAGCGATGAGCAGTTCTTC
CSASPIAGGSDEQFF
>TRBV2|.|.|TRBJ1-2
TGTGCCAGCAGGGGACCGGGAACCCCTGATGGCTACACCTTC
CASRGPGTPDGYTF
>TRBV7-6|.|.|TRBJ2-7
TGTGCCAGCAGCTCGAGTCGGCAGGACTCCTACGAGCAGTACTTC
CASSSSRQDSYEQYF
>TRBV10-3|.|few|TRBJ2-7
TGTGCCATCAGTGAGTTCACCACGGGAGCCTACGAGCAGTACTTC
CAISEFTTGAYEQYF
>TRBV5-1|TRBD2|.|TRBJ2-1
TGCGCCAGCAGCACCTATTCCGGGACTAGCGGCGTCGGGGAGCAGTTCTTC
CASSTYSGTSGVGEQFF
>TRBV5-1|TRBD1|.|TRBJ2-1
TGCGCCAGCAGCTACACCGGACAGGGTATCGATGAGCAGTTCTTC
CASSYTGQGIDEQFF
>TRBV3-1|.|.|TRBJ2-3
TGTGCCAGCAGCCACGGGGGAACGACTGGGACGCAGTATTTT
CASSHGGTTGTQYF
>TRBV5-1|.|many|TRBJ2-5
TGCGCCAGCAGCTTGGCTTTTGAGACCCAGTACTTC
CASSLAFETQYF
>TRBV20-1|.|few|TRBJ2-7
TGCAGTGCTGGACCCGAGCAGTACTTC
CSAGPEQYF
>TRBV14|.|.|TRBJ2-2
TGTGCCAGCAGCCAAGGACCTGCCACCGGGGAGCTGTTTTTT
CASSQGPATGELFF
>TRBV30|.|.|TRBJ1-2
TGTGCCTGGAGTGTACAGACCTATGGCTACACCTTC
CAWSVQTYGYTF
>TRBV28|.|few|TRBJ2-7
TGTGCCAGCAGTCCAGGTGGGTCGGGAACCTTCTACGAGCAGTACTTC
CASSPGGSGTFYEQYF
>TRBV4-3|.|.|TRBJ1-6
TGCGCCAGCAGCCAAGAAGAAGGAACAGGGTGGGGGTCACCCCTCCACTTT
CASSQEEGTGWGSPLHF
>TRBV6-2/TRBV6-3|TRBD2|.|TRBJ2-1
TGTGCCAGCAGTTACCCGGGACTAGCGGGAAGCAATGAGCAGTTCTTC
CASSYPGLAGSNEQFF
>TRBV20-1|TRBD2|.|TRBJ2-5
TGCAGTGCTAGAGATTTGGCTAGCGGGAGTTTTAGGGAAGAGACCCAGTACTTC
CSARDLASGSFREETQYF
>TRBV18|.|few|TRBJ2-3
TGTGCCAGCTCACCGTTAAGCGCTCATGCGGATACGCAGTATTTT
CASSPLSAHADTQYF
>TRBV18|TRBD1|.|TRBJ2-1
TGTGCCAGCTCAAAGACAGGGACCCAGTACAATGAGCAGTTCTTC
CASSKTGTQYNEQFF
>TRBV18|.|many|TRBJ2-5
TGTGCCAGCTCACCAGGCAGGGAAGAGACCCAGTACTTC
CASSPGREETQYF
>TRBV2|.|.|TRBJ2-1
TGTGCCAGCAGTGACCCCAGCATGGAATCCTACAATGAGCAGTTCTTC
CASSDPSMESYNEQFF
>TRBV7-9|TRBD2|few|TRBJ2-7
TGTGCCAGCAGCCCAACCCCGGGACTAGCGGACGAGCAGTACTTC
CASSPTPGLADEQYF
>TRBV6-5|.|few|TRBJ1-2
TGTGCCAGCAGTTACAGCGGGGGTGGGGGGGGCTACACCTTC
CASSYSGGGGGYTF
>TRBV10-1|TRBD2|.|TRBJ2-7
TGCGCCAGCAGTGAGAGACTAGCGGGGACCGTGTACTTC
CASSERLAGTVYF
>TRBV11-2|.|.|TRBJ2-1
TGTGCCAGCAGCTTTGGGGCATCCGAGCAGTTCTTC
CASSFGASEQFF
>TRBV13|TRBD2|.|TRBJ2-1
TGTGCCAGCAGCTCCCGAAGCCGACGGACTAGCGGGAGTAGGTACAATGAGCAGTTCTTC
CASSSRSRRTSGSRYNEQFF
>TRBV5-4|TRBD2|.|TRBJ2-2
TGTGCCAGCAGCTTGGGGAGCGGGACCCTCGTCGGGGAGCTGTTTTTT
CASSLGSGTLVGELFF
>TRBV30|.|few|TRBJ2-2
TGTGCCTGGAGTACACAATTGGGCGCCGGGGAGCTGTTTTTT
CAWSTQLGAGELFF
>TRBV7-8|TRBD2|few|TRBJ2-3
TGTGCCAGCAGCTTAAGTAGCGGGAGGGCCGAAACGCAGTATTTT
CASSLSSGRAETQYF
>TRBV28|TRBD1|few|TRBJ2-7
TGTGCCAGCAGTTTATGGGGGACAGAAAGCGAGCAGTACTTC
CASSLWGTESEQYF
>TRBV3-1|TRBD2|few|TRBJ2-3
TGTGCCAGCAGCCGGCTTGACTCGGGACTATCTTCAGATACGCAGTATTTT
CASSRLDSGLSSDTQYF
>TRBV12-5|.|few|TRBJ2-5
TGTGCTAGTGGTTTGGCACTGGGTCAACCCCAAGAGACCCAGTACTTC
CASGLALGQPQETQYF
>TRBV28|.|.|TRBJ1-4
TGTGCCACTATGGAGGGAAAAGAAAAACTGTTTTTT
CATMEGKEKLFF
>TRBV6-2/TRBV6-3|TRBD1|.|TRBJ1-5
TGTGCCAGCAGTTTGGGACAGGGATACAACAATCAGCCCCAGCATTTT
CASSLGQGYNNQPQHF
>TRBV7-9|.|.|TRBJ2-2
TGTGCCAGCAGCCTCGTCGCCGTCCCCGGGGAGCTGTTTTTT
CASSLVAVPGELFF
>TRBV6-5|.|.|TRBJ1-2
TGTGCCAGCAGTCCCGTGGATACTAACTATGGCTACACCTTC
CASSPVDTNYGYTF
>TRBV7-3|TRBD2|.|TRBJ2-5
TGTGCCAGCAGCTCGACTAGCGGCGCAGGGGACCAGTACTTC
CASSSTSGAGDQYF
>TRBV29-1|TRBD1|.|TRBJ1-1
TGCAGCGTTGCTTCATCCGGGACAGGTGAAGCTTTCTTT
CSVASSGTGEAFF
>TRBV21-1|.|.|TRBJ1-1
TGTGCCAGCAGCTACGAATCCAGAAGGAGGAACACTGAAGCTTTCTTT
CASSYESRRRNTEAFF
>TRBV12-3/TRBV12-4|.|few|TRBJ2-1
TGTGCCAGCAGTACCCCCGCAGGGTTCGCCAATGAGCAGTTCTTC
CASSTPAGFANEQFF
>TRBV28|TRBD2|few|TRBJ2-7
TGTGCCAGCAGAGTCCTAGCGGGAGGTCAACACCTCTACGAGCAGTACTTC
CASRVLAGGQHLYEQYF
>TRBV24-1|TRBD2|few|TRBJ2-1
TGTGCCACCAGTGACCCGGGACTAGCGGGAGTCAATGAGCAGTTCTTC
CATSDPGLAGVNEQFF